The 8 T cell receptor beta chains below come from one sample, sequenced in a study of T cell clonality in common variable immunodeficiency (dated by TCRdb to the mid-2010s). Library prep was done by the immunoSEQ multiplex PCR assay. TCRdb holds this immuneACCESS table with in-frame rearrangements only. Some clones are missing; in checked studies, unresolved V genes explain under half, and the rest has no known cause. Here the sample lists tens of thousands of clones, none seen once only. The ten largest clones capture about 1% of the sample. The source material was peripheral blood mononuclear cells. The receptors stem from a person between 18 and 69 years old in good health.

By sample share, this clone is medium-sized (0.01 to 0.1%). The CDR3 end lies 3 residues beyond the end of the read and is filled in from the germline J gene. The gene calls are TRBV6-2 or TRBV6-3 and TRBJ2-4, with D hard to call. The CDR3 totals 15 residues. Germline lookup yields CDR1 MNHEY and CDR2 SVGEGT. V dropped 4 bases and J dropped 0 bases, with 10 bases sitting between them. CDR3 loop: CASSLGSLAKNIQYF. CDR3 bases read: TGTGCCAGCAGTTTAGGGTCGCTAGCCAAAAACATT.

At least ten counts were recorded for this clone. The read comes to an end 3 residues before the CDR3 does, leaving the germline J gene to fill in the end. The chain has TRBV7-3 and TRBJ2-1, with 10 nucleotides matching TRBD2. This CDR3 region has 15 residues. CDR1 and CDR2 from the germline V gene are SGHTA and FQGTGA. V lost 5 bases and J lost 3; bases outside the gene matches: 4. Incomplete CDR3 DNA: TGTGCCAGCAGCCCTCGGACTAGCGGCTACAATGAG. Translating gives CASSPRTSGYNE. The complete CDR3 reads CASSPRTSGYNEQFF.

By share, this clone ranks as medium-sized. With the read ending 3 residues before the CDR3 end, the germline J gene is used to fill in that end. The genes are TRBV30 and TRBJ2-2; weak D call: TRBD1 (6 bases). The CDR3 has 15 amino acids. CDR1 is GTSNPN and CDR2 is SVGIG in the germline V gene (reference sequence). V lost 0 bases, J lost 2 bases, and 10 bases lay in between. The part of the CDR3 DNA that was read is TGTGCCTGGAGTGTTTCGGACAGAAACACCGGGGAG. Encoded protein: CAWSVSDRNTGE. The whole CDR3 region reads CAWSVSDRNTGELFF.

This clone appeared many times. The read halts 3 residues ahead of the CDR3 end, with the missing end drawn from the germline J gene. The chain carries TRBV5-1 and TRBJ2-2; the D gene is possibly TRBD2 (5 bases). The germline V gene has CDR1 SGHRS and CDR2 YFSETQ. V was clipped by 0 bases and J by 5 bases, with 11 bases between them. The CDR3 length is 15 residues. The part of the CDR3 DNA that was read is TGCGCCAGCAGCTTGGAGCTAGCAAATACCGGGGAG. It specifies CASSLELANTGE. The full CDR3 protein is CASSLELANTGELFF.

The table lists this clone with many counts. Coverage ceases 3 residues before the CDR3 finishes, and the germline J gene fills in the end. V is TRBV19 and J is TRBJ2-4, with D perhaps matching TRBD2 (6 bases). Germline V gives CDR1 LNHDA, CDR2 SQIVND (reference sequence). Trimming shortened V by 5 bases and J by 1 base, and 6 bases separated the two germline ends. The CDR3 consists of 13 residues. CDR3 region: CASSRGAKNIQYF. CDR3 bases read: TGTGCCAGTAGTCGGGGGGCCAAAAACATT. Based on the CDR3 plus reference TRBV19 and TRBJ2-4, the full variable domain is DGGITQSPKYLFRKEGQNVTLSCEQNLNHDAMYWYRQDPGQGLRLIYYSQIVNDFQKGDIAEGYSVSREKKESFPLTVTSAQKNPTAFYLCASSRGAKNIQYFGAGTRLSVL.

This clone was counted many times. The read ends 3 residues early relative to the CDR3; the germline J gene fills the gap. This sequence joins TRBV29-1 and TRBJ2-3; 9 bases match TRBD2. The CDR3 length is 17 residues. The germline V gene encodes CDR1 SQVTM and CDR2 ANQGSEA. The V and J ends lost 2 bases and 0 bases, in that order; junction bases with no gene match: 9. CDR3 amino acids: CSVERSGGPPSTDTQYF. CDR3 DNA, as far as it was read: TGCAGCGTTGAACGTAGCGGGGGCCCTCCTAGCACAGATACG.

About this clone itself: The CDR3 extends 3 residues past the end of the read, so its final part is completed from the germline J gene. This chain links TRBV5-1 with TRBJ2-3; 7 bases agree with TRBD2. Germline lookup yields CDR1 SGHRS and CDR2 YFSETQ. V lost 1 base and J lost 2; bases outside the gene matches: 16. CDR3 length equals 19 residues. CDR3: CASSLSVILGAGITDTQYF. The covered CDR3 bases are TGCGCCAGCAGCTTGTCTGTTATCCTAGGAGCGGGGATCACAGATACG.

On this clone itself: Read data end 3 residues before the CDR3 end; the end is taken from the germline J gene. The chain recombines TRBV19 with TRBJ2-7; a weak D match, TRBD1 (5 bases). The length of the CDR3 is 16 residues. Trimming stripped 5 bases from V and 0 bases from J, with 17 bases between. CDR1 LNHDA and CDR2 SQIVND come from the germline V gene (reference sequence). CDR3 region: CASSAPGQGSSYEQYF. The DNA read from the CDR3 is TGTGCCAGTAGTGCCCCCGGACAAGGAAGCTCCTACGAG.